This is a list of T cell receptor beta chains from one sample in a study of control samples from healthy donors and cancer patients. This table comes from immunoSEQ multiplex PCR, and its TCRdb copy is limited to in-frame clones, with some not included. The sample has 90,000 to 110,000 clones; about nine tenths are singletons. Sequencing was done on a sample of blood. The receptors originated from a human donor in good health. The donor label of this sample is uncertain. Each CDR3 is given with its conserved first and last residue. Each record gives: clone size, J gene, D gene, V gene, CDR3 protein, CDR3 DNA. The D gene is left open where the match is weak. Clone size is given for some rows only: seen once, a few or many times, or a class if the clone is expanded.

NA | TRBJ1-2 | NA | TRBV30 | CAWSAQDLHTF | TGTGCCTGGAGTGCACAGGATCTGCACACCTTC
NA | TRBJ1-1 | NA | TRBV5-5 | CASSLARGEAFF | TGTGCCAGCAGCTTGGCCAGGGGAGAAGCTTTCTTT
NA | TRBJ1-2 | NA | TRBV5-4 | CASSLVGGGGYTF | TGTGCCAGCAGCTTGGTCGGGGGAGGTGGCTACACCTTC
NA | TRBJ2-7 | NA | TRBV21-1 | CASSKGARESSYEQYF | TGTGCCAGCAGCAAAGGCGCCAGGGAAAGCTCCTACGAGCAGTACTTC
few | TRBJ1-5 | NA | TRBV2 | CASTGLRGGQPQHF | TGTGCCAGCACGGGCCTACGGGGAGGTCAGCCCCAGCATTTT
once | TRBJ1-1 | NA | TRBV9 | CASSPQDTEAFF | TGTGCCAGCAGCCCCCAGGACACTGAAGCTTTCTTT
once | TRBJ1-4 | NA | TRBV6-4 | CASRAYRRAPNEKLFF | TGTGCCAGCAGAGCATACCGCCGGGCCCCTAATGAAAAACTGTTTTTT
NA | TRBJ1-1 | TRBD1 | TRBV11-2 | CASSRTLSLDRGGTEAFF | TGTGCCAGCAGCCGAACGCTGTCTTTGGACAGGGGAGGGACTGAAGCTTTCTTT
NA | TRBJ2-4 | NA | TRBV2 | CASSAGSSAKNIQYF | TGTGCCAGCAGTGCCGGTAGCTCGGCCAAAAACATTCAGTACTTC
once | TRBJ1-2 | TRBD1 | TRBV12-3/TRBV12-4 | CASSYQGAYGYTF | TGTGCCAGCAGTTATCAGGGGGCCTATGGCTACACCTTC
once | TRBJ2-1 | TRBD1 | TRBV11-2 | CASSLDRTGGEQFF | TGTGCCAGCAGCTTAGATAGGACAGGGGGTGAGCAGTTCTTC